The 8 T cell receptor beta chains listed next were all sequenced from one sample in a study of T cell repertoires in cytomegalovirus infection. One entry per CDR3 protein, called by TCRdb with MiXCR from the reads. The sample holds 300,000 to 400,000 distinct CDR3 sequences, 25% seen once. These receptors' targets are unknown. The material sequenced was cultured PBMCs, taken from culture after CMV antigen stimulation. The receptors originated from a human donor in good health (CMV status not recorded). Some clones in this sample may be carry-over from other donors' samples.

This clonotype was found a few times. The chain uses TRBV6-2 or TRBV6-3 and TRBJ2-7, with D perhaps matching TRBD2 (5 bases). V lost 6 bases to trimming and J lost 7 bases, with 22 bases between them. Germline V gene data show CDR1 as MNHEY and CDR2 as SVGEGT. The CDR3 has 15 amino acids. The DNA for the CDR3 is TGTGCCAGCAGCAGGACGGACTCCTTCTCGGGGGAGCAGTACTTC. Amino acids: CASSRTDSFSGEQYF.

J is TRBJ2-7 and V is TRBV10-3, with 8 bases aligning to TRBD1. With 4 bases clipped from V and 6 bases from J, the junction kept 8 bases outside the gene matches. The CDR3 spans 14 residues. Germline assignment: CDR1 ENHRY and CDR2 SYGVKD. CDR3 loop: CAISASDQGAEQYF. The DNA for the CDR3 is TGTGCCATCAGTGCGAGCGACCAGGGGGCCGAGCAGTACTTC.

This chain uses TRBV5-1 with TRBJ1-1, with a weak D call TRBD1 (5 bases). V lost 5 bases and J 2 bases, leaving 19 bases between the germline ends. The CDR3 contains 16 residues. Germline V gene lookup returns CDR1 SGHRS and CDR2 YFSETQ. CDR3 sequence (DNA): TGCGCCAGCAGGTCAGTCCCGGGACCGACAAACACTGAAGCTTTCTTT. Translated: CASRSVPGPTNTEAFF.

The DNA of the CDR3 is TGTGCCAGCAGCTTCCGGGGAGATGAGCAGTTCTTC. The encoded protein is CASSFRGDEQFF. The gene calls are TRBV7-8 and TRBJ2-1, with D perhaps TRBD2 (5 bases). V lost 3 bases, J lost 8 bases, and 8 bases lay in between. CDR1 SGHVS and CDR2 FQNEAQ come from the germline V gene. The CDR3 contains 12 residues. The complete variable domain, with remaining parts taken from reference TRBV7-8 and TRBJ2-1, reads GAGVSQSPRYKVAKRGQDVALRCDPISGHVSLFWYQQALGQGPEFLTYFQNEAQLDKSGLPSDRFFAERPEGSVSTLKIQRTQQEDSAVYLCASSFRGDEQFFGPGTRLTVL.

This clonotype showed up just a few times. This rearrangement joins TRBV7-9 to TRBJ2-3, with D possibly TRBD2 on 5 matching bases. V was shortened by 4 bases and J by 2 bases, with 22 bases between the two germline ends. CDR1 SEHNR and CDR2 FQNEAQ come from the germline V gene (reference sequence). The CDR3 is 18 residues long. CDR3 DNA sequence: TGTGCCAGCAGCTGGGCGGTAGCTAGCCCGAAGATCACAGATACGCAGTATTTT. This encodes CASSWAVASPKITDTQYF.

With respect to this clonotype: This may stem from a read error, because a much larger clone lies one nucleotide away. This sequence joins TRBV6-5 and TRBJ2-7; D gene ambiguous. V was pared by 0 bases and J by 2 bases, with 2 bases between. The CDR3 totals 12 residues. Per germline, CDR1 MNHEY and CDR2 SVGAGI. Written as DNA, the CDR3 is TGTGCCAGCAGTTACTCCACCTACGAGCAGTACTTC. This gives the protein CASSYSTYEQYF.

The genes are TRBV6-6 and TRBJ2-2, with 7 bases identical to TRBD1. The germline CDR1 and CDR2 sequences are MNHNY and SVGAGI (reference sequence). The V and J ends lost 6 bases and 0 bases, in that order; junction bases with no gene match: 4. The CDR3 runs to 15 residues. The CDR3 sequence: CASRGQITNTGELFF. The CDR3 DNA is TGTGCCAGCAGGGGACAGATAACGAACACCGGGGAGCTGTTTTTT.

The rearrangement links TRBV7-8 to TRBJ1-5, with 7 nucleotides matching TRBD1. Germline V lookup: CDR1 SGHVS, CDR2 FQNEAQ. CDR3 length: 16 residues. V was pared by 1 base and J by 6 bases, with 9 bases of the junction left unmatched. The CDR3 DNA follows: TGTGCCAGCAGCTTAGTTGGAGGGGGCTCAATTCAGCCCCAGCATTTT. It specifies CASSLVGGGSIQPQHF.